This TCR beta chain was retrieved from a study of blood T cell repertoires in COVID-19. Clones were read by immunoSEQ multiplex PCR, and TCRdb kept only the in-frame ones, dropping some. The sample carries 200,000 to 250,000 clones, around nine tenths recorded once. Recruits, aged roughly 18 to 95 years, lived in 24 US areas. Exposed study participants had met a COVID-19 case within 2 weeks before entry. Germline V gene sequence: CDR1 SGHRS, CDR2 YFSETQ. V was clipped by 4 bases and J by 7 bases; unmatched bases: 12. CDR3 length equals 16 residues. This TCR came from a woman in her twenties or thirties who had been exposed to COVID-19. Sequenced material: PBMCs or T cells enriched from blood (not recorded which). This chain uses TRBV5-1 with TRBJ2-1, with TRBD2 identical over 9 bases. For the CDR3, the DNA is TGCGCCAGCAGCCCCAGTAGCGGGAGTGGCAGAAATGAGCAGTTCTTC. As protein: CASSPSSGSGRNEQFF.